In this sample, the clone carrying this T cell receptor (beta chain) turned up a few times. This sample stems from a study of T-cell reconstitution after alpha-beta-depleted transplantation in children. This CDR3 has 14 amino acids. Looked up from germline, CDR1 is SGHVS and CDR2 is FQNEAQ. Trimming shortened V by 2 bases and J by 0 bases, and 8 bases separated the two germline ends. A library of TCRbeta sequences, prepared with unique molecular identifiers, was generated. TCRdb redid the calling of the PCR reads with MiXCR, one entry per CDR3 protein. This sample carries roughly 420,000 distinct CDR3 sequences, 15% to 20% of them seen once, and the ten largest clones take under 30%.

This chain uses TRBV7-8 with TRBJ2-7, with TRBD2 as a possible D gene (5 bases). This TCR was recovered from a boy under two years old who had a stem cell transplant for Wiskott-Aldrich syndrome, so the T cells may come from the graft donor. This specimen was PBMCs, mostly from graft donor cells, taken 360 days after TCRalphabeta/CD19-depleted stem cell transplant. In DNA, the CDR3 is TGTGCCAGCAGCTTAATCCGGGACTCCTACGAGCAGTACTTC. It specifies CASSLIRDSYEQYF.